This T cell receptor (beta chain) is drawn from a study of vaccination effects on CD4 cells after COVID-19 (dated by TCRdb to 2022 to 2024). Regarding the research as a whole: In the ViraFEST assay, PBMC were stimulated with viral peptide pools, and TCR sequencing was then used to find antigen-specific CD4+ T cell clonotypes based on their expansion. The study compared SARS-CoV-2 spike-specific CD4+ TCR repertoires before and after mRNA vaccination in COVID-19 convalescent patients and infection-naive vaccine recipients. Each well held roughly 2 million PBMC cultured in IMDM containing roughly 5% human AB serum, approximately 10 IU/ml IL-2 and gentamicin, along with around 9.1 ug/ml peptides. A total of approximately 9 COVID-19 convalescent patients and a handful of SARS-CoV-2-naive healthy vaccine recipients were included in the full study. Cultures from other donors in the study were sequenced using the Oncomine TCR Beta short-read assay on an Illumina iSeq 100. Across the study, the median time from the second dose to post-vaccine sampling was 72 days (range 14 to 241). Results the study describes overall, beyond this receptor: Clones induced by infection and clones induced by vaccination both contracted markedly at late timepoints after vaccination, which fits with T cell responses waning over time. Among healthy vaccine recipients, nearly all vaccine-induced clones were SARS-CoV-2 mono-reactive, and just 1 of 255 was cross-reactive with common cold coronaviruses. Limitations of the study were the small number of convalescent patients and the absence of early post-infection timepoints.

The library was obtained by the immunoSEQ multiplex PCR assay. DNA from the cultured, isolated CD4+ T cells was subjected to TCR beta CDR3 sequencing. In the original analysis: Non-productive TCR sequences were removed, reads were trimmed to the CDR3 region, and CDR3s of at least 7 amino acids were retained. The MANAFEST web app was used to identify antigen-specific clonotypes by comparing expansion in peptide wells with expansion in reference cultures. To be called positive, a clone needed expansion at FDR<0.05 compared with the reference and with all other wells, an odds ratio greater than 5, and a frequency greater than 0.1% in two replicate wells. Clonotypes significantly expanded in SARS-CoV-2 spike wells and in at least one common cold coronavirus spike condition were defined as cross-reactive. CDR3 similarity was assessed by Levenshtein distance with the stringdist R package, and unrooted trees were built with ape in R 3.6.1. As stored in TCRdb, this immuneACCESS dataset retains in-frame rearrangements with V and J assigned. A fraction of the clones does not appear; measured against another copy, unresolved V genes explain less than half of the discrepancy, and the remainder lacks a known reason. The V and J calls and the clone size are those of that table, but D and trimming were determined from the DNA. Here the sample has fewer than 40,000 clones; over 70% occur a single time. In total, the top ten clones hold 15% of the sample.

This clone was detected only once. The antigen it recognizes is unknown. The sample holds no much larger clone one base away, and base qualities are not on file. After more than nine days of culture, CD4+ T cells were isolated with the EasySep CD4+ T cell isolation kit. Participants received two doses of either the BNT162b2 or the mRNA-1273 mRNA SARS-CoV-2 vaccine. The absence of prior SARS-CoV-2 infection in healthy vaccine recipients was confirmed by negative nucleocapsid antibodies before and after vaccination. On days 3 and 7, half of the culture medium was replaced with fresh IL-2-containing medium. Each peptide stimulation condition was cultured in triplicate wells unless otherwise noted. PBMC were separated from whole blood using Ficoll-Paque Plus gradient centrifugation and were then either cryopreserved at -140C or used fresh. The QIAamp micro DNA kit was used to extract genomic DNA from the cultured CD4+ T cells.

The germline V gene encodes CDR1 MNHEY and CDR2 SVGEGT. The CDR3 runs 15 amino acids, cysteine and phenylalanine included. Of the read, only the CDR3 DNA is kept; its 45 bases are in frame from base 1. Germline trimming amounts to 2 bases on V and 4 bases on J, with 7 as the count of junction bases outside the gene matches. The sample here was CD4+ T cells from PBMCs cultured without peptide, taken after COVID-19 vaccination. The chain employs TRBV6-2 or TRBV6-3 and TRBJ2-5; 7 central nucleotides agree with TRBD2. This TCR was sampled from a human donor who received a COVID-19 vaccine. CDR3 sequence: CASSYPPAGIETQYF. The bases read TGTGCCAGCAGTTACCCTCCAGCGGGGATAGAGACCCAGTACTTC.